These 23 T cell receptor beta chains share one sample of origin, sequenced in a study of cytomegalovirus exposure and HLA in healthy donors. TCRdb keeps only in-frame clones here, not all; method: immunoSEQ multiplex PCR. This sample has about 180,000 clones, with roughly 85% found just once. The sequencing sample was made of PBMCs. The receptors were gathered from a man between 18 and 29 years old in good health and CMV-seropositive.

The CDR3: CASSWKQGATNEKLFF. The DNA of the CDR3 is TGTGCCAGCAGTTGGAAACAGGGGGCAACTAATGAAAAACTGTTTTTT. The chain carries TRBV28 and TRBJ1-4, with TRBD1 matching over 8 bases. Germline V gives CDR1 MDHEN, CDR2 SYDVKM. The CDR3 covers 16 residues. Trimming at V came to 4 bases and at J to 0 bases, leaving 4 bases not matched to a gene.

The chain links TRBV5-6 to TRBJ2-3, with 9 nucleotides matching TRBD1. The germline gives CDR1 SGHDT, CDR2 YYEEEE. The junction had 8 bases not matched to a gene; V was cut back by 3 bases and J by 3 bases. The CDR3 sequence is 16 residues long. CDR3 coding DNA: TGTGCCAGCAGCTCAATACAGACAGGGGGTACAGATACGCAGTATTTT. Its translation is CASSSIQTGGTDTQYF.

The gene calls are TRBV7-2 and TRBJ2-7, with 9 bases that match TRBD1. CDR3 length equals 15 residues. Germline assignment: CDR1 SGHTA and CDR2 FQGNSA. With V trimmed by 3 bases and J by 6 bases, 9 bases remained unmatched. CDR3 bases: TGTGCCAGCAGCTTTTACTTGGGACAGGGTGGCGAGCAGTACTTC. Translated: CASSFYLGQGGEQYF.

V usage is TRBV29-1 and J usage is TRBJ2-7, with TRBD2 matching over 8 bases. The CDR3 runs 14 residues. V lost 1 base to trimming and J lost 7 bases; unmatched junction nucleotides: 9. The germline V gene has CDR1 SQVTM and CDR2 ANQGSEA. DNA for the CDR3: TGCAGCGTTGAAGCTCAGCGGGAGTCTCGTGAGCAGTACTTC. Protein: CSVEAQRESREQYF.

This chain connects TRBV29-1 to TRBJ1-3; no definite D call. CDR1 is SQVTM and CDR2 is ANQGSEA in the germline V gene. Trimming cost V 6 bases and J 0 bases, with 12 bases left between them. This CDR3 is built from 14 residues. The DNA for the CDR3 is TGCAGCGTAGCTCACCGTGACTCTGGAAACACCATATATTTT. Protein product: CSVAHRDSGNTIYF.

The rearrangement uses TRBV2 and TRBJ1-5; D gene ambiguous. Germline V CDR1 and CDR2: SNHLY, FYNNEI. The CDR3 is made up of 12 amino acids. V lost 5 bases to trimming and J lost 7 bases, with 9 bases between them. For the CDR3, the DNA is TGTGCCAGCAGTTACGGGTCGCAGCCCCAGCATTTT. Translating it yields CASSYGSQPQHF.

CDR3 protein: CASSLAGKGQPQHF. CDR3 bases: TGTGCCAGCAGCTTAGCGGGCAAGGGGCAGCCCCAGCATTTT. V is TRBV7-2 and J is TRBJ1-5; perhaps TRBD1 as D (5 bases). This CDR3 spans 14 amino acids. Trimming removed 0 bases from V and 7 bases from J, with 10 bases in between. Looked up from germline, CDR1 is SGHTA and CDR2 is FQGNSA.

The J gene is TRBJ2-1, the V gene TRBV21-1; the listed D gene, TRBD2, was not tested against the DNA. TRBV21-1 constitutes a pseudogene. The CDR3 sequence is 16 residues long. As DNA, the CDR3 is TGTGCCAGCACCTCTACCCCACGTAGCTCCTACAATGAGCAGTTCTTC. It is translated as CASTSTPRSSYNEQFF.

The J gene is TRBJ1-2, the V gene TRBV6-1, with D possibly being TRBD1 (6 bases). The V gene lost 0 bases and the J gene lost 4 bases, with 9 bases spanning the gap. Germline V gene sequence: CDR1 MNHNS, CDR2 SASEGT. This CDR3 comprises 14 residues. CDR3 sequence: CASSEAGRGYGYTF. The CDR3 DNA reads TGTGCCAGCAGTGAAGCTGGCAGGGGCTATGGCTACACCTTC.

The chain employs TRBV2 and TRBJ1-4, with D possibly TRBD1 on 6 matching bases. There are 15 residues in the CDR3. The germline V gene has CDR1 SNHLY and CDR2 FYNNEI. The germline V and J ends were trimmed by 6 bases and 4 bases, with 15 bases remaining between them. The CDR3 sequence is CASRLTGRNNEKLFF. DNA for the CDR3: TGTGCCAGCAGACTTACAGGGCGAAATAATGAAAAACTGTTTTTT.

This rearrangement joins TRBV7-8 to TRBJ2-1; 7 bases are shared with TRBD2. V gave up 4 bases and J gave up 0 bases; unmatched junction bases: 9. Germline CDR1 SGHVS, CDR2 FQNEAQ. The CDR3 has 17 residues. In DNA form, the CDR3 reads TGTGCCAGCAGCTCGGGAGGCGGGCCCAGCTCCTACAATGAGCAGTTCTTC. It is translated as CASSSGGGPSSYNEQFF. The whole variable domain, remainder taken from reference TRBV7-8 and TRBJ2-1, is GAGVSQSPRYKVAKRGQDVALRCDPISGHVSLFWYQQALGQGPEFLTYFQNEAQLDKSGLPSDRFFAERPEGSVSTLKIQRTQQEDSAVYLCASSSGGGPSSYNEQFFGPGTRLTVL.

J is TRBJ2-7 and V is TRBV18; 7 nucleotides agree with TRBD1. The trim removed 6 bases at V and 5 bases at J, leaving 10 bases unmatched. The germline gives CDR1 KGHSH, CDR2 LQKENI. This CDR3 region has 14 residues. The CDR3 bases are TGTGCCAGCTCGCGCCGACAGGGTGGCGACGAGCAGTACTTC. It encodes CASSRRQGGDEQYF.

The V call is TRBV5-4, the J call TRBJ1-3, with a possible D match to TRBD1 (5 bases). V was pared by 0 bases and J by 4 bases, with 8 bases between. CDR1 is SGHNT and CDR2 is YYREEE in the germline V gene (reference sequence). There are 14 residues in the CDR3. The CDR3: CASSLGRGGNTIYF. The CDR3 DNA reads TGTGCCAGCAGCTTGGGGAGGGGCGGAAACACCATATATTTT.

This clone was seen just once. V and J are TRBV30 and TRBJ2-6; D may be TRBD1 (5 bases). Deletions cut 3 bases from V and 0 bases from J, with 18 bases between. The CDR3 is 18 residues long. The germline V gene has CDR1 GTSNPN and CDR2 SVGIG (reference sequence). CDR3 DNA sequence: TGTGCCTGGAGGCGAAAACAGGCCTTAGGCTCTGGGGCCAACGTCCTGACTTTC. Its translation is CAWRRKQALGSGANVLTF.

V gene TRBV30 combines with J gene TRBJ2-5; D is possibly TRBD1 (6 bases). The V gene lost 1 base and the J gene lost 5 bases, with 11 bases spanning the gap. Looked up from germline, CDR1 is GTSNPN and CDR2 is SVGIG (reference sequence). This CDR3 has 13 residues. CDR3 bases: TGTGCCTGGAGTGGGGGGCATCCGGAGACCCAGTACTTC. It codes for CAWSGGHPETQYF.

CDR3 nucleotide sequence: TGTGCCAGCAGCCAAGGGGCGTTGACGGGGGGATACGAGCAGTACTTC. Its translation is CASSQGALTGGYEQYF. The gene calls are TRBV7-8 and TRBJ2-7; 7 bases fit TRBD2. The CDR3 covers 16 residues. The V gene end was trimmed by 5 bases and the J gene end by 4 bases; junction bases not matched to a gene: 14. Germline V lookup: CDR1 SGHVS, CDR2 FQNEAQ. The full variable domain, in which reference TRBV7-8 and TRBJ2-7 provide the parts outside the CDR3, is GAGVSQSPRYKVAKRGQDVALRCDPISGHVSLFWYQQALGQGPEFLTYFQNEAQLDKSGLPSDRFFAERPEGSVSTLKIQRTQQEDSAVYLCASSQGALTGGYEQYFGPGTRLTVT.

The chain couples TRBV5-1 to TRBJ1-1, with D possibly TRBD1 on 5 matching bases. Germline CDR1 SGHRS, CDR2 YFSETQ. This CDR3 region has 14 residues. Trimming took off 7 bases at V and 4 bases at J, with 17 bases between the two ends. Here the CDR3 reads CASSPDDGGTEAFF. The CDR3 DNA follows: TGCGCCAGCTCGCCTGATGACGGGGGCACTGAAGCTTTCTTT.

This clone was detected a few times. The V call is TRBV5-4, the J call TRBJ1-2, with TRBD1 as a possible D gene (6 bases). This CDR3 region has 13 residues. Trimming removed 3 bases at V and 4 bases at J, with 10 bases between. CDR1 is SGHNT, CDR2 YYREEE, per germline (reference sequence). In DNA form, the CDR3 reads TGTGCCAGCAGCTGGAGGGGGGGCTATGGCTACACCTTC. Residues: CASSWRGGYGYTF.

About this clone itself: One junction end disagrees with the germline gene, perhaps due to a read error. The rearrangement joins TRBV7-7 to TRBJ2-7; 8 bases are shared with TRBD2. CDR1 is SSHAT, CDR2 FNYEAQ, per germline (reference sequence). The CDR3 sequence is 15 residues long. The DNA for the CDR3 is TGTGCTAGCAGCCCACTTGGACTAGCCCACTTTGATCAGTACTTC. Amino acid sequence: CASSPLGLAHFDQYF.

The chain has TRBV21-1 and TRBJ1-2; TRBD1 is the table's D call and was not checked against the DNA. TRBV21-1 is noted as a pseudogene. The length of the CDR3 is 15 residues. CDR3 nucleotides: TGTGCCAGCAGTAGACAGGGTATAATAGACTATGGCTACACCTTC. As protein: CASSRQGIIDYGYTF.

This clone was counted at least ten times. The J gene is TRBJ2-3, the V gene TRBV5-1; tentatively, D is TRBD2 (6 bases). The V gene lost 4 bases and the J gene lost 6 bases, with 12 bases spanning the gap. The CDR3 consists of 13 residues. The germline CDR1 and CDR2 sequences are SGHRS and YFSETQ. In DNA form, the CDR3 reads TGCGCCAGCAGCGGGGACTCTTGGGATACGCAGTATTTT. Translating it yields CASSGDSWDTQYF.

This clone was observed a handful of times. J is TRBJ1-2 and V is TRBV29-1, with 10 bases that match TRBD1. With V trimmed by 4 bases and J by 8 bases, 7 bases remained unmatched. Looked up from germline, CDR1 is SQVTM and CDR2 is ANQGSEA. CDR3 length equals 13 residues. The CDR3 nucleotides read TGCAGCGTTGCCTTCGGGACAGGGGACGGCTACACCTTC. Protein: CSVAFGTGDGYTF. The full variable domain, in which reference TRBV29-1 and TRBJ1-2 provide the parts outside the CDR3, is SAVISQKPSRDICQRGTSLTIQCQVDSQVTMMFWYRQQPGQSLTLIATANQGSEATYESGFVIDKFPISRPNLTFSTLTVSNMSPEDSSIYLCSVAFGTGDGYTFGSGTRLTVV.

This chain uses TRBV4-1 with TRBJ2-3; TRBD1 might be the D (5 bases). Germline V gene lookup returns CDR1 MGHRA and CDR2 YSYEKL. Trimming cost V 0 bases and J 4 bases, with 14 bases left between them. This CDR3 is 16 amino acids long. CDR3 DNA sequence: TGCGCCAGCAGCCAAGATGGGGATGGGGCTGCAGATACGCAGTATTTT. Protein sequence: CASSQDGDGAADTQYF.